This TCR beta chain was identified in a study of blood T cells in healthy people across ages. A J-beta primer mix and a sample-barcoded 5' primer were used in a second PCR of about 7 to 12 cycles. TCRdb re-derived calls from the 5' RACE reads in MiXCR, one entry per CDR3 protein. In the table there are 600,000 to 1,000,000 distinct CDR3 sequences, roughly 25% of which are singletons. This clonotype occurred a few times. In germline, CDR1 is MNHEY, CDR2 SVGAGI. CDR3 length: 14 amino acids. Trimming at V came to 7 bases and at J to 4 bases, leaving 8 bases not matched to a gene. This same sample was also taken into another study, of T cells of mothers and their children.

This TCR came from a boy aged 5-17 years in good health. Material: blood. The V gene is TRBV6-5, the J gene TRBJ1-2; 8 bases agree with TRBD1. DNA of the CDR3: TGTGCCAGCAACCCCGCAGGACAGGGCTATGGCTACACCTTC. Encoded protein: CASNPAGQGYGYTF.